This TCR beta chain was sequenced during a study of cytomegalovirus exposure and HLA in healthy donors. The study ran its PCR with 60 Vbeta and 13 Jbeta primers. Method: immunoSEQ multiplex PCR; TCRdb's copy keeps in-frame clones and lacks some. The profile covers about 160,000 clones, with 85% appearing a single time and 1% taken by the ten largest. Concerning this clone itself: Its specificity is not known.

The study's findings and limits: Later analysis showed TCR association rates varying by HLA locus, highest for DRB1 and lowest for HLA-C. Exclusion as indistinguishable affected some V segments, including TRBV6-2 and TRBV6-3. An analysis was carried out at a later point. It showed that HLA-associated TCR beta chains were more clonally expanded than equally common non-associated chains. According to the study, 150 to 200 TCR beta chains were cytomegalovirus-associated.

The ends lost 3 bases at V and 1 base at J; junction bases unmatched: 7. The CDR3 runs 16 residues. Germline CDR1 reads SNHLY; CDR2 reads FYNNEI. The TCR originated in a boy aged 2 to 10 in good health and CMV-seronegative. Source material: PBMCs. V is TRBV2 and J is TRBJ2-7, with 9 nucleotides matching TRBD2. This CDR3 is CASSEVAGAISYEQYF. CDR3 DNA: TGTGCCAGCAGTGAGGTAGCGGGAGCAATTTCCTACGAGCAGTACTTC.